The clone carrying this TCR beta chain showed up just a few times. This CDR3 has 13 residues. Germline loops: CDR1 KGHSH, CDR2 LQKENI. J lost 3 bases, V lost 5 bases, and 4 bases had no gene match. This entry is derived from a study of response to subunit inactivated influenza vaccine. TCRdb fed the RT-PCR reads into MiXCR, producing one record per CDR3 protein. Of some 200,000 distinct CDR3 sequences listed, over 9.5% are singletons. These data also featured in a second study, about T cells expressing NK-cell markers. Turning to that study: cDNA encoding TCR beta was synthesized via 5'RACE template switching incorporating UMIs. Underlying the TCR beta repertoires were sorted CD3+CD56+NKG2C+, CD3+CD56+NKG2C- and CD3+CD56-NKG2C+ T cells. Seven HCMV-seropositive donors and one seronegative donor made up the eight sequenced donors. Dominant NKG2C+ clonotypes were found to form about 1.0-7.5% of CD8+ T cells in 5 or 6 donors. A few donors likewise had their CD3+CD56-NKG2C+ fraction led by these clonotypes.

The rearrangement uses TRBV18 and TRBJ2-7; the match to TRBD1 covers 7 bases. The receptor's source is a man between 45 and 60 years old who received an inactivated influenza vaccine. This specimen was CD8+ T cells sorted from PBMCs, taken about 11 days after vaccination. The CDR3 DNA reads TGTGCCAGCTCAGCCCGGGACAGCTACGAGCAGTACTTC. This encodes CASSARDSYEQYF.